A selection of T cell receptor beta chains follows, all from one sample in a study of tumor-infiltrating lymphocytes in primary liver carcinoma. MiXCR, applied by TCRdb to the multiplex PCR reads, yields one record per CDR3 protein. The sample yields about 310,000 distinct CDR3 sequences, around three fifths seen once. Material for sequencing was peripheral blood. Source of these receptors: a woman in her 30s with primary liver carcinoma and hepatitis B virus infection. CDR3s include the opening cysteine and the closing phenylalanine or tryptophan. A D gene is named only where the DNA matches it firmly. Not all rows give a size; the values are once, few, many and, for expanded clones, a class.

V	size	J	D	DNA	CDR3
TRBV6-5	many	TRBJ2-7	TRBD1	TGTGCCAGCAGTTTCAGACAGGGTAGCTACGAGCAGTACTTC	CASSFRQGSYEQYF
TRBV6-5	many	TRBJ2-2	.	TGTGCCAGCACCGTTGGGACACCCCCACCGGGTCCCGGGGAGCTGTTTTTT	CASTVGTPPPGPGELFF
TRBV11-1	.	TRBJ2-3	TRBD1	TGTGTCAGCAGCCGACAGGGTCCCACAGATACGCGGTATTTT	CVSSRQGPTDTRYF
TRBV29-1	many	TRBJ2-1	TRBD1	TGCAGCGCCAAGACCGGGACAGGGAAGAATGAGCAGTTCTTC	CSAKTGTGKNEQFF
TRBV12-3/TRBV12-4	.	TRBJ1-1	.	TGTGCCAGCAGTTTAGCGCATCTGGGGAGCACTGAAGCTTTCTTT	CASSLAHLGSTEAFF
TRBV4-1	few	TRBJ1-2	TRBD1	TGCGCCAGCAGCCAAGGGGACAGGTCCTATGGCTACACCTTC	CASSQGDRSYGYTF
TRBV13	few	TRBJ2-7	TRBD1	TGTGCCAGCAGCGCGACAGGGGGCGAGCAGTACTTC	CASSATGGEQYF
TRBV5-5	.	TRBJ2-7	.	TGTGCCAGCAGCTTGGACCCGACTCGGTACTACGAGCAGTACTTC	CASSLDPTRYYEQYF
TRBV14	.	TRBJ2-2	TRBD2	TGTGCCAGCAGCCCCCTAGCGGGTCTCACCGAGGAGCTGTTTTTT	CASSPLAGLTEELFF
TRBV6-6	.	TRBJ1-4	.	TGTGCCAGCAGGACCAAAGACAGGGAAAAACTGTTTTTT	CASRTKDREKLFF
TRBV5-1	.	TRBJ2-1	.	TGCGCCAGCAGCCCTCTAGTTGGTGAGCAGTTCTTC	CASSPLVGEQFF
TRBV5-5	few	TRBJ1-1	.	TGTGCCAGCAGCTTGATGGGGGGCTGGGGGACTGAAGCTTTCTTT	CASSLMGGWGTEAFF
TRBV11-2	.	TRBJ2-7	.	TGTACCAACAGTTTAAGTGGGGATTATGGGCAGTACTTC	CTNSLSGDYGQYF
TRBV6-5	.	TRBJ2-1	.	TGTACCAGCAGTTACTCGGGGAGCCTCTCCTACAATGAGCAGTTCTTC	CTSSYSGSLSYNEQFF
TRBV6-6	.	TRBJ1-1	TRBD1	TGTGCCTGCACCGAACAGGGGGGTGGCACTGAAACTTTCTTT	CACTEQGGGTETFF
TRBV11-2	.	TRBJ2-1	.	TGTACCAGCAGCTTCACAGGGGAGGGCGGTGAGCAGTTCTTC	CTSSFTGEGGEQFF
TRBV7-9	few	TRBJ2-7	.	TGTGCCAGCAGCTTTTGGCCCTACGAGCAGTACTTC	CASSFWPYEQYF
TRBV6-1	many	TRBJ2-7	TRBD2	TGTGCCAGCAGTTCCACTAGCGGGGGTTCCTACGAGCAGTACTTC	CASSSTSGGSYEQYF
TRBV2	.	TRBJ2-5	.	TGTGCCAGCAGTGATATGGTAGGCGGGACCCAGTACTTC	CASSDMVGGTQYF
TRBV6-5	.	TRBJ2-1	TRBD1	TGTGCCAGCAGTTACTTGGGACAGGGGGTGGACAATGAGCAGTTCTTC	CASSYLGQGVDNEQFF
TRBV12-3/TRBV12-4	.	TRBJ2-7	.	TGTGCCGTCAGTTTAGACGGAAAAAGGGGCGAGCAGTACTTC	CAVSLDGKRGEQYF
TRBV13	.	TRBJ2-4	.	TGTGCCAGCAGCTTAGGCCTTAACGGGCCAATTAGTAGAAACATTCAGTACTTC	CASSLGLNGPISRNIQYF
TRBV7-8	few	TRBJ2-7	.	TGTGCCAGCAGCTTAGAAGAGTACAGCTCCTACGAGCAGTACTTC	CASSLEEYSSYEQYF
TRBV28	.	TRBJ2-4	.	TGTGCCAGCAATTCGGACCGCGGGGACATTCAGTACTTC	CASNSDRGDIQYF
TRBV12-3/TRBV12-4	many	TRBJ1-2	.	TGTGCCAGCACTTTTACTTCGGACGGATATGGCTACACCTTC	CASTFTSDGYGYTF